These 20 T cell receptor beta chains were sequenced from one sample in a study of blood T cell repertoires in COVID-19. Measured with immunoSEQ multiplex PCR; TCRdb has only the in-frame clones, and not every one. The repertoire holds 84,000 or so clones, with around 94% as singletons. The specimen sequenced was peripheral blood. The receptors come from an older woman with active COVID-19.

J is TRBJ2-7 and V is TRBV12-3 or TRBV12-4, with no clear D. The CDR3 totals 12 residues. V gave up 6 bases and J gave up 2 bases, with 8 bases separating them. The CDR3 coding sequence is TGTGCCAGCAGCCCCGAGCCCTACGAGCAGTACTTC. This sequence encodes CASSPEPYEQYF.

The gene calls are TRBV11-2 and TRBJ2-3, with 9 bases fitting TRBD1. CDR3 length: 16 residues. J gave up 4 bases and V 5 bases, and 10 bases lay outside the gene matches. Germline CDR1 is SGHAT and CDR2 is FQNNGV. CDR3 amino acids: CASSAPGQGRADTQYF. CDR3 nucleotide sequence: TGTGCCAGCAGCGCCCCGGGACAGGGTAGGGCAGATACGCAGTATTTT.

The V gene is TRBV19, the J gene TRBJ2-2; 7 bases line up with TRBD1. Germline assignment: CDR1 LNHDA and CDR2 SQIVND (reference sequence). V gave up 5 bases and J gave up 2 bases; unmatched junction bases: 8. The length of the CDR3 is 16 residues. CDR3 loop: CASSQAGTANTGELFF. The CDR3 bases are TGTGCCAGTAGTCAAGCCGGGACAGCTAACACCGGGGAGCTGTTTTTT.

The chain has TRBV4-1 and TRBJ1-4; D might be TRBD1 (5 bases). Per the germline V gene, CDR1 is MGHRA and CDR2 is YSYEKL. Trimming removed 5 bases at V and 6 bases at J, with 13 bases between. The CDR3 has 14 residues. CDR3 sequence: CASSARQNDEKLFF. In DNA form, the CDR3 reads TGCGCCAGCAGCGCCCGACAGAATGATGAAAAACTGTTTTTT.

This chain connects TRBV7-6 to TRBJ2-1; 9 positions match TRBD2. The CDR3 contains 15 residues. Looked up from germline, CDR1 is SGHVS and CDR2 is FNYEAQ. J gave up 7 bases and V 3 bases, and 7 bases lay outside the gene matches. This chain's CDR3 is CASSFIAGGRNEQFF. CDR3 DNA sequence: TGTGCCAGCAGCTTTATCGCGGGGGGGCGGAATGAGCAGTTCTTC.

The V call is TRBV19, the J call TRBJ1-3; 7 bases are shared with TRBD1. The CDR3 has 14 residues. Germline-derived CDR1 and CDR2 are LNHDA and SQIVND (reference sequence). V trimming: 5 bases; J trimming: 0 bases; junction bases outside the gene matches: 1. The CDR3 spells CASSRDSSGNTIYF. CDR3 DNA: TGTGCCAGTAGTCGGGACAGCTCTGGAAACACCATATATTTT.

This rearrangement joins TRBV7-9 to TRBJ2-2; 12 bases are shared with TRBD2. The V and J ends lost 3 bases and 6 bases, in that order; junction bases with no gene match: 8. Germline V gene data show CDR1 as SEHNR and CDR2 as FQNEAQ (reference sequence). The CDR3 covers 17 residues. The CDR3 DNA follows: TGTGCCAGCAGCTTGGGACTAGCGGGCATCGGAGCCGGGGAGCTGTTTTTT. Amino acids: CASSLGLAGIGAGELFF.

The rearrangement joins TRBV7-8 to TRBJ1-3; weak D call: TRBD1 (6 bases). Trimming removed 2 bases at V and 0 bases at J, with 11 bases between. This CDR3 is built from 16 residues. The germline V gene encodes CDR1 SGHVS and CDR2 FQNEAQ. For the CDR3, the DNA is TGTGCCAGCAGCTTACGGGGGGCCAGCTCTGGAAACACCATATATTTT. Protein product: CASSLRGASSGNTIYF.

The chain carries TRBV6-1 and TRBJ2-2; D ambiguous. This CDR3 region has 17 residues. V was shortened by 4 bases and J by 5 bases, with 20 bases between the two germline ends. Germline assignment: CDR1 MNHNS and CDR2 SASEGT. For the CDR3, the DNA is TGTGCCAGCAGTGTTTCTGCGGAGATCAAGAGAACCGGGGAGCTGTTTTTT. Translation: CASSVSAEIKRTGELFF.

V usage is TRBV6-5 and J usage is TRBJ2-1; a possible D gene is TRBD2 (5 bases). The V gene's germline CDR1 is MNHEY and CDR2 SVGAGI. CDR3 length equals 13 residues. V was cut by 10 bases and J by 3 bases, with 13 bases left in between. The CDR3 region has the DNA TGTGCCATATCTAGGACTTACTACAATGAGCAGTTCTTC. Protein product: CAISRTYYNEQFF.

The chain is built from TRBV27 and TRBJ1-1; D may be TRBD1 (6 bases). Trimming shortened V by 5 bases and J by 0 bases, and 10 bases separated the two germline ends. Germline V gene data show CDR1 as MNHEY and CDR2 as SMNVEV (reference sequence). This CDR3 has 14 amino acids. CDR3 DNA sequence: TGTGCCAGCAGTCCCCGGACAGTGAACACTGAAGCTTTCTTT. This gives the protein CASSPRTVNTEAFF.

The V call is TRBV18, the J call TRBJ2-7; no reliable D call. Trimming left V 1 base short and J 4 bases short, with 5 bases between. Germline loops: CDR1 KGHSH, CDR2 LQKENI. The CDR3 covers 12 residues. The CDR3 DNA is TGTGCCAGCTCACCACTAATATACGAGCAGTACTTC. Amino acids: CASSPLIYEQYF.

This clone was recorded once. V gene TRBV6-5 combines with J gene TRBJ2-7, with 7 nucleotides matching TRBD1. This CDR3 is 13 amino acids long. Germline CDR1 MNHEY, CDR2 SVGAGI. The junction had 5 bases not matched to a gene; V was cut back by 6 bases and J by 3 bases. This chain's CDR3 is CASSRDSRYEQYF. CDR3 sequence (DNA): TGTGCCAGCAGCCGGGACAGCCGCTACGAGCAGTACTTC.

Here the CDR3 reads CASSLLAVRTDTQYF. The DNA of the CDR3 is TGTGCCAGCAGCTTACTAGCGGTCCGCACAGATACGCAGTATTTT. This chain joins TRBV5-6 and TRBJ2-3, with 8 bases matching TRBD2. CDR3 length: 15 residues. V was pared by 2 bases and J by 1 base, with 3 bases of the junction left unmatched. Germline CDR1 is SGHDT and CDR2 is YYEEEE.

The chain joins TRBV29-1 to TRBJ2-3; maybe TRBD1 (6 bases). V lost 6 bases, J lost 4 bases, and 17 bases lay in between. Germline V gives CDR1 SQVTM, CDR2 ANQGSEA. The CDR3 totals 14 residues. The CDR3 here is CSVTQGSVADTQYF. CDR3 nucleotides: TGCAGCGTCACGCAGGGGTCGGTCGCAGATACGCAGTATTTT.

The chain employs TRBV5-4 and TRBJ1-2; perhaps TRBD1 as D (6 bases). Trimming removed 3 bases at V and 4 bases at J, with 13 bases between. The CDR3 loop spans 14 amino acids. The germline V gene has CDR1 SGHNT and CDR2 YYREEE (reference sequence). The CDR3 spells CASSSSQGTYGYTF. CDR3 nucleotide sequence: TGTGCCAGCAGCTCCTCACAGGGAACCTATGGCTACACCTTC.

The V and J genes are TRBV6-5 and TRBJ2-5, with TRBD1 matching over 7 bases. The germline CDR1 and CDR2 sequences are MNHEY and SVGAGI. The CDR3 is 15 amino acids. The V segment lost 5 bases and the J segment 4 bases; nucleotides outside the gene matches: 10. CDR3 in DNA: TGTGCCAGCAGTCCTCGGACACAGGGGCTAGAGACCCAGTACTTC. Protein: CASSPRTQGLETQYF.

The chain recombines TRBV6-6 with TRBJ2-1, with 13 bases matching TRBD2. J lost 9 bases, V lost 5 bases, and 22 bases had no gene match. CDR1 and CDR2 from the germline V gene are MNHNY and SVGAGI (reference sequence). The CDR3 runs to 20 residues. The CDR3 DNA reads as TGTGCCAGCAGTCACCCCCCCGGGACTAGCGGGATTAACCGGGTAGGTGAGCAGTTCTTC. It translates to CASSHPPGTSGINRVGEQFF.

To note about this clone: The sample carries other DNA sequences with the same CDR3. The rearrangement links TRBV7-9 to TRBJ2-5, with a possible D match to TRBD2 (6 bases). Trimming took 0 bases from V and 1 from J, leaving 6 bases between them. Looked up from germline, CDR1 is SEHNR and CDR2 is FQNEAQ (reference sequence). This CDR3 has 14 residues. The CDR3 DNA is TGTGCCAGCAGCTTAGCGGGGGGCCAAGAGACCCAGTACTTC. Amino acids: CASSLAGGQETQYF.

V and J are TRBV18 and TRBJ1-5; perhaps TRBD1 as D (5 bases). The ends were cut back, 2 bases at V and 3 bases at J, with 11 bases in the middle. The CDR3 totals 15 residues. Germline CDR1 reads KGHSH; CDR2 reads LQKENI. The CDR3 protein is CASSPTAGINQPQHF. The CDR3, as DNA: TGTGCCAGCTCACCAACTGCAGGGATCAATCAGCCCCAGCATTTT. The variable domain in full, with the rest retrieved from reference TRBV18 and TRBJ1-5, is NAGVMQNPRHLVRRRGQEARLRCSPMKGHSHVYWYRQLPEEGLKFMVYLQKENIIDESGMPKERFSAEFPKEGPSILRIQQVVRGDSAAYFCASSPTAGINQPQHFGDGTRLSIL.